A single sample is the source of the 31 T cell receptor beta chains below, sequenced in a study of T cell responses to AZD1222 COVID-19 vaccine. Method: immunoSEQ multiplex PCR; TCRdb's copy keeps in-frame clones and lacks some. The top ten hold about an eighth of the sample, which has tens of thousands of clones, around 83% seen once. This sample comprised peripheral blood, obtained on day 0 of AZD1222 vaccination. Receptors were obtained from an adult in good health.

The chain couples TRBV14 to TRBJ1-6; D uncertain. CDR1 SGHDN and CDR2 FVKESK come from the germline V gene. This CDR3 has 14 residues. Trimming removed 1 base from V and 8 bases from J, with 9 bases in between. CDR3 amino acids: CASSQGGYDSPLHF. DNA of the CDR3: TGTGCCAGCAGCCAAGGTGGATATGATTCACCCCTCCACTTT.

The chain has TRBV6-5 and TRBJ1-5; D is undetermined. The germline V gene encodes CDR1 MNHEY and CDR2 SVGAGI. V lost 8 bases, J lost 6 bases, and 20 bases lay in between. The CDR3 is 15 amino acids. CDR3 in DNA: TGTGCCAGCGGAAGTCTCGGTGTGTCCTCTCAGCCCCAGCATTTT. It translates to CASGSLGVSSQPQHF.

Only one count was recorded for this clone. The chain combines TRBV5-4 with TRBJ1-1; 10 nucleotides line up with TRBD1. CDR1 SGHNT and CDR2 YYREEE come from the germline V gene (reference sequence). V lost 3 bases to trimming and J lost 4 bases; unmatched junction nucleotides: 12. The CDR3 consists of 17 residues. CDR3 protein: CASSSPGQGNLVTEAFF. The CDR3 region has the DNA TGTGCCAGCAGCTCACCGGGACAGGGGAACTTGGTCACTGAAGCTTTCTTT.

The chain recombines TRBV7-2 with TRBJ1-1, with unresolved D. This CDR3 is 14 amino acids long. The germline V gene has CDR1 SGHTA and CDR2 FQGNSA. V was trimmed by 0 bases and J by 1 base, leaving 6 bases between them. DNA of the CDR3: TGTGCCAGCAGCTTAGCGACTGGGAACACTGAAGCTTTCTTT. Translating gives CASSLATGNTEAFF.

The J gene is TRBJ2-5, the V gene TRBV4-1; D may match TRBD1 or TRBD2 (6 bases each). V was trimmed by 4 bases and J by 6 bases, leaving 15 bases between them. From germline, CDR1 is MGHRA and CDR2 YSYEKL. The CDR3 runs 14 residues. In nucleotides, the CDR3 is TGCGCCAGCAGCCTCCCCGGGGGCAGCAAGACCCAGTACTTC. Its protein product is CASSLPGGSKTQYF.

The chain joins TRBV12-3 or TRBV12-4 to TRBJ1-5; D is unresolved. The V and J ends lost 6 bases and 6 bases respectively, with 12 bases between them. The CDR3 covers 13 residues. CDR3 amino acids: CASSPAGGQPQHF. DNA of the CDR3: TGTGCCAGCAGCCCCGCCGGTGGTCAGCCCCAGCATTTT.

The V gene is TRBV6-6, the J gene TRBJ1-6; D is unclear. This CDR3 contains 13 residues. Germline V gene lookup returns CDR1 MNHNY and CDR2 SVGAGI (reference sequence). Trimming cost V 7 bases and J 3 bases, with 7 bases left between them. DNA of the CDR3: TGTGCCAGCACCCAAAGCTATAATTCACCCCTCCACTTT. Translating it yields CASTQSYNSPLHF.

V and J are TRBV9 and TRBJ2-2, with 10 nucleotides matching TRBD1. Germline V gives CDR1 SGDLS, CDR2 YYNGEE. V was pared by 3 bases and J by 7 bases, with 3 bases of the junction left unmatched. The CDR3 has 14 amino acids. CDR3 nucleotide sequence: TGTGCCAGCAGCGCGACAGGGGGCGTCGGGGAGCTGTTTTTT. It codes for CASSATGGVGELFF.

The V call is TRBV11-2, the J call TRBJ1-1; no clear D. Germline V CDR1 and CDR2: SGHAT, FQNNGV. The CDR3 spans 15 residues. The V and J ends lost 0 bases and 5 bases respectively, with 13 bases between them. CDR3 sequence (DNA): TGTGCCAGCAGCTTAGATCCTGGGGTTGCGACTGAAGCTTTCTTT. This codes for CASSLDPGVATEAFF.

The V call is TRBV4-1, the J call TRBJ2-6, with 8 bases that match TRBD1. Per germline, CDR1 MGHRA and CDR2 YSYEKL. V dropped 1 base and J dropped 2; count of bases not matched to a gene: 4. The CDR3 sequence is 17 residues long. The CDR3 region is CASSQGQGTAGANVLTF. DNA of the CDR3: TGCGCCAGCAGCCAAGGACAGGGGACGGCTGGGGCCAACGTCCTGACTTTC.

V is TRBV12-5 and J is TRBJ2-2, with D uncertain. Trimming took 1 base from V and 1 from J, leaving 13 bases between them. The CDR3 contains 17 residues. Germline CDR1 is LGHNT and CDR2 is FRNRAP. The CDR3 reads CASGLALRQMNTGELFF. The CDR3 DNA follows: TGTGCTAGTGGTTTGGCCCTTAGGCAGATGAACACCGGGGAGCTGTTTTTT.

This chain links TRBV11-3 with TRBJ2-1; D call uncertain. The CDR3 runs to 16 residues. Germline CDR1 reads SGHNT; CDR2 reads YENEEA. V lost 0 bases, J lost 2 bases, and 11 bases lay in between. Written as DNA, the CDR3 is TGTGCCAGCAGCTTAGATGGGCTGGGGACCTACAATGAGCAGTTCTTC. This encodes CASSLDGLGTYNEQFF.

The gene calls are TRBV5-1 and TRBJ2-2; no reliable D call. CDR1 SGHRS and CDR2 YFSETQ come from the germline V gene. Trimming left V 0 bases short and J 3 bases short, with 6 bases between. The CDR3 covers 14 residues. This CDR3 is CASSLVSDTGELFF. CDR3 coding DNA: TGCGCCAGCAGCTTGGTGTCTGACACCGGGGAGCTGTTTTTT.

The chain recombines TRBV5-1 with TRBJ2-5; 7 nucleotides match TRBD1. Germline V lookup: CDR1 SGHRS, CDR2 YFSETQ. This CDR3 has 14 amino acids. J lost 1 base, V lost 2 bases, and 2 bases had no gene match. The CDR3 protein is CASSLQGPQETQYF. The CDR3 bases are TGCGCCAGCAGCTTACAGGGGCCCCAAGAGACCCAGTACTTC.

A note on this clone: A read error may account for a junction end that differs from germline. V gene TRBV12-3 or TRBV12-4 combines with J gene TRBJ1-3; maybe TRBD1 (6 bases). This CDR3 spans 11 amino acids. CDR3 in amino acids: CASRQTGKEDF. The DNA of the CDR3 is TGTGCCAGCAGGCAAACAGGGAAAGAGGATTTT.

The CDR3 loop is CAIRGQGVLTLHF. DNA for the CDR3: TGTGCCATCAGAGGACAGGGGGTCCTCACCCTCCACTTT. The chain employs TRBV10-3 and TRBJ1-6; TRBD1 matches 10 bases. The CDR3 runs 13 residues. With 6 bases clipped from V and 14 bases from J, the junction kept 7 bases outside the gene matches. The germline gives CDR1 ENHRY, CDR2 SYGVKD.

The J gene is TRBJ1-1, the V gene TRBV7-9; no clear D gene. Per the germline V gene, CDR1 is SEHNR and CDR2 is FQNEAQ (reference sequence). The CDR3 extends over 12 amino acids. Between the trimmed V and J ends, which lost 5 bases and 1 base, there was a span of 5 bases. The CDR3 here is CASSRGNTEAFF. The CDR3 DNA is TGTGCCAGCAGCCGGGGGAACACTGAAGCTTTCTTT.

This chain links TRBV28 with TRBJ2-7; possible D gene TRBD1, 5 bases. CDR1 and CDR2 (germline): MDHEN, SYDVKM. Trimming took off 7 bases at V and 6 bases at J, with 10 bases between the two ends. The CDR3 loop spans 11 amino acids. CDR3 residues: CASISTGEQYF. In DNA, the CDR3 is TGTGCCAGCATATCCACAGGCGAGCAGTACTTC. Looking up the rest from reference TRBV28 and TRBJ2-7 gives the full variable domain: DVKVTQSSRYLVKRTGEKVFLECVQDMDHENMFWYRQDPGLGLRLIYFSYDVKMKEKGDIPEGYSVSREKKERFSLILESASTNQTSMYLCASISTGEQYFGPGTRLTVT.

The gene calls are TRBV6-4 and TRBJ2-7, with D perhaps TRBD1 (6 bases). V was clipped by 6 bases and J by 12 bases, with 18 bases between them. Germline CDR1 is MRHNA and CDR2 is SNTAGT. The CDR3 is 12 residues long. DNA of the CDR3: TGTGCCAGCAGAGGCAGACAGGCGTGTGGGTACTTC. Translated: CASRGRQACGYF.

This chain uses TRBV7-2 with TRBJ2-1; no firm D call. V lost 5 bases to trimming and J lost 2 bases, with 10 bases between them. Germline V gives CDR1 SGHTA, CDR2 FQGNSA. CDR3 length equals 14 residues. CDR3 nucleotides: TGTGCCAGCAGCCCCCCCCTCACCTACAATGAGCAGTTCTTC. Translation: CASSPPLTYNEQFF.

The rearrangement uses TRBV24-1 and TRBJ1-3; D gene ambiguous. CDR3 size: 11 residues. CDR1 and CDR2 (germline): KGHDR, SFDVKD. V gave up 3 bases and J gave up 12 bases, with 8 bases separating them. The CDR3 bases are TGTGCCACCAGTGATGGGTTTAACATATATTTT. This translates into CATSDGFNIYF.

The V call is TRBV24-1, the J call TRBJ1-1; 8 bases agree with TRBD1. Germline lookup yields CDR1 KGHDR and CDR2 SFDVKD. The CDR3 has 18 residues. J gave up 5 bases and V 1 base, and 14 bases lay outside the gene matches. CDR3 sequence (DNA): TGTGCCACCAGTGATTTAGGGGCACAGGGGGTATTGGATACTGAAGCTTTCTTT. Translated, it gives CATSDLGAQGVLDTEAFF.

The count of this clone is one. The chain uses TRBV6-5 and TRBJ2-7; the D is unclear. V lost 6 bases, J lost 6 bases, and 9 bases lay in between. This CDR3 is 11 amino acids long. Germline loops: CDR1 MNHEY, CDR2 SVGAGI. CDR3 in DNA: TGTGCCAGCAGAGCTCCAATCGAGCAGTACTTC. Translation gives CASRAPIEQYF.

This clone appeared a few times. The junction departs from the called germline gene at one end, perhaps through a read error. The chain is built from TRBV28 and TRBJ2-2; no firm D call. The germline gives CDR1 MDHEN, CDR2 SYDVKM. The CDR3 has 14 residues. As DNA, the CDR3 is TGCCTTACAAGCAGAAATTCGAACACCGGGGAGCTGTTTTTT. It encodes CLTSRNSNTGELFF.

This clone appeared once. The J gene is TRBJ1-1, the V gene TRBV3-1 (or the pseudogene TRBV3-2), with D perhaps TRBD1 (5 bases). The germline V gene has CDR1 LGHDT and CDR2 YNNKEL (reference sequence). There are 13 residues in the CDR3. The germline V and J ends were trimmed by 1 base and 7 bases, with 10 bases remaining between them. DNA for the CDR3: TGTGCCAGCAGCCAAGTTCGCCAGGGTGAAGCTTTCTTT. Translated: CASSQVRQGEAFF.

V and J are TRBV7-6 and TRBJ1-2, with 10 bases lining up with TRBD1. The germline CDR1 and CDR2 sequences are SGHVS and FNYEAQ. V lost 4 bases and J lost 5; bases outside the gene matches: 4. This CDR3 is 14 amino acids long. The CDR3, as DNA: TGTGCCAGCAGCTCCGGACAGGGGGGATATGGCTACACCTTC. Its protein product is CASSSGQGGYGYTF.

In DNA form, the CDR3 reads TGCGCCAGCAGCTTGGGACAGGGGGCGTACGAGCAGTACTTC. It is translated as CASSLGQGAYEQYF. The chain is built from TRBV5-1 and TRBJ2-7, with 10 bases fitting TRBD1. The CDR3 is 14 residues long. Germline assignment: CDR1 SGHRS and CDR2 YFSETQ. Trimming took 0 bases from V and 4 from J; bases not matched to a gene: 1.

The V call is TRBV7-9, the J call TRBJ1-2; 10 nucleotides agree with TRBD1. This CDR3 region has 15 residues. CDR1 is SEHNR and CDR2 is FQNEAQ in the germline V gene (reference sequence). V was pared by 5 bases and J by 3 bases, with 6 bases of the junction left unmatched. The CDR3 here is CASSPTGGVYYGYTF. CDR3 nucleotide sequence: TGTGCCAGCAGCCCGACAGGGGGCGTCTACTATGGCTACACCTTC.

By share of the sample, this clone is medium-sized. This sequence joins TRBV2 and TRBJ1-6; a weak D match, TRBD1 (5 bases). Germline lookup yields CDR1 SNHLY and CDR2 FYNNEI. Trimming shortened V by 6 bases and J by 18 bases, and 21 bases separated the two germline ends. This CDR3 has 13 amino acids. The CDR3 nucleotides read TGTGCCAGCAGAATACAAGAGTTGCAGGGTTCCCACTTT. This codes for CASRIQELQGSHF.

The V and J genes are TRBV24-1 and TRBJ2-2; unclear D gene. V lost 6 bases, J lost 3 bases, and 7 bases lay in between. Per germline, CDR1 KGHDR and CDR2 SFDVKD. The length of the CDR3 is 13 residues. In DNA, the CDR3 is TGTGCCACCAGTCCCGGAGACACCGGGGAGCTGTTTTTT. Protein product: CATSPGDTGELFF.

The V call is TRBV20-1, the J call TRBJ1-4; 10 nucleotides align to TRBD1. CDR1 is DFQATT, CDR2 SNEGSKA, per germline (reference sequence). This CDR3 contains 16 residues. The V segment lost 5 bases and the J segment 7 bases; nucleotides outside the gene matches: 13. The CDR3 sequence is CSARGGTGASIEKLFF. CDR3 bases: TGCAGTGCTCGTGGGGGGACAGGGGCCTCAATTGAAAAACTGTTTTTT.